This T cell receptor (beta chain) was identified in a study of cytomegalovirus exposure and HLA in healthy donors. Study at large: A prior study identified just under 120 million unique TCR beta sequences from about 200 million T cells. Study-wide results and limits: Most subjects' HLA-A and HLA-B alleles were reportedly predicted from TCR beta sequences. Specific recognition of CMV antigens was confirmed in vitro for three chains (all CMV-associated).

A note on this clone: Its target is unknown.

PCR amplification relied on 60 Vbeta primers (plus 13 Jbeta primers). As processed by the authors: There were around 77 million unique TCR beta chains by a later count, and some 12 million of them were shared. The protocol was immunoSEQ multiplex PCR, while the TCRdb copy is restricted to in-frame clones and leaves out a portion. The V and J calls and clone size come from that table; D and trimming were worked out from the DNA. The sample lists roughly 200,000 clones; around three quarters were seen once. The sequence was collected from a man between 25 and 39 years old in good health and CMV-seronegative. What was sequenced was PBMCs.

The CDR3 DNA is TGTGCCAGCAGCCGATCCCAGGGCAGGGATTCACCCCTCCACTTT. This translates into CASSRSQGRDSPLHF. The chain links TRBV6-5 to TRBJ1-6; a possible D gene is TRBD1 (5 bases). V lost 6 bases and J lost 8, with 17 bases in between. Germline V gene lookup returns CDR1 MNHEY and CDR2 SVGAGI. The CDR3 consists of 15 residues.